This T cell receptor beta chain was captured in a study of blood T cell repertoires in COVID-19. Study details: Specimens from acute and convalescent COVID-19 originated in the United States, Italy and Spain. PBMCs, B-cell-depleted T cells, or T cells provided the cDNA or gDNA that made up the material.

V shed 4 bases and J 6 bases; nucleotides not matched to a gene: 11. The CDR3 runs 17 residues. Germline lookup yields CDR1 PRHDT and CDR2 FYEKMQ (reference sequence). Patients of the Seattle cohort, enrolled during active infection, were followed longitudinally. In the source study's methods: By means of reference gene primer amplification, nucleated cell counts were estimated. Using immunoSEQ multiplex PCR, the repertoire was profiled, and TCRdb retains in-frame clones only, with some absent. That table gives V, J and clone size, and the DNA gave D and trimming. The profile shows approximately 110,000 clones, 70% to 75% of them singletons.

Sequencing was performed on peripheral blood. The chain has TRBV13 and TRBJ2-3; 12 bases match TRBD2. This TCR derives from a man older than 75 with COVID-19, enrolled during active disease. In DNA form, the CDR3 reads TGTGCCAGCAGCTCAGGGAGGACTAGCGGGACGCCGGATACGCAGTATTTT. It codes for CASSSGRTSGTPDTQYF.